Included here is one TCR beta chain sequence, with context. Its ends do not fully match the called genes, so a read error is possible. From germline, CDR1 is SQVTM and CDR2 ANQGSEA. CDR3 length: 14 residues. This entry belongs to a study of tumor and adjacent non-tumor tissue in lung cancer. Study context: The cohort had under 15 adenocarcinoma, 2 squamous cell and 1 small cell patients. Patients were aged 31 to 76, fewer than twelve men and about five women, stage I to III. Samples averaged roughly 4.3 million productive TCRbeta reads each.

A modified ARM-PCR protocol with three rounds of nested PCR amplified TCRbeta. TCRdb reanalysed the multiplex PCR reads using MiXCR and keeps one entry per CDR3 protein. The repertoire consists of about 80,000 distinct CDR3 sequences, with around 75% occurring once and the leading ten covering roughly 15%. The template was RNA from unsorted bulk tissue. This sequence originates from a woman aged 45-65 years with non-small cell lung cancer. The sample consisted of lung tumor tissue. The V call is TRBV29-1, the J call TRBJ2-7; 13 bases are a match to TRBD2. This CDR3 reads CSVELGLAGAEQCF. The CDR3, as DNA: TGCAGCGTAGAACTCGGACTAGCGGGAGCCGAACAGTGCTTC.